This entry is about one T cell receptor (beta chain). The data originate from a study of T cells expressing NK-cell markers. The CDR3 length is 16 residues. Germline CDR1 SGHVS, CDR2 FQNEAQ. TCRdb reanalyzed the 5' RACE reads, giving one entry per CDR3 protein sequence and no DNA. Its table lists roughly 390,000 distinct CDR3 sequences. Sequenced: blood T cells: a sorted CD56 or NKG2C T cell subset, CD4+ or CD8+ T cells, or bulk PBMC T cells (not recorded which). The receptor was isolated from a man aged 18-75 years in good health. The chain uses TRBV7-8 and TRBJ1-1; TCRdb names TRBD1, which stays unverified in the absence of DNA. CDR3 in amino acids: CASSLASGGRDTEAFF.